The 23 T cell receptor beta chains listed next were all sequenced from one sample in a study of blood T cell repertoires in COVID-19 (dated by TCRdb to 2020 to 2022). The library was generated by the immunoSEQ multiplex PCR assay. The immuneACCESS repertoire file appears here via TCRdb, limited to in-frame rearrangements. These files lack a portion of the clones; in checked studies, under half of the deficit traces to unresolved V genes, and the cause of the others is not known. Here the sample has about 67,000 clones; 80% to 90% occur a single time. 4% to 5.5% of the sample belongs to the ten largest clones. The sequenced sample consisted of peripheral blood. These receptors were collected from a man aged 50-59 years with active COVID-19.

This chain connects TRBV28 to TRBJ1-4; D is unclear. V lost 5 bases and J lost 0, with 13 bases in between. Germline lookup yields CDR1 MDHEN and CDR2 SYDVKM. This CDR3 is built from 16 residues. In DNA, the CDR3 is TGTGCCAGCAGTAGCCGCCGTCAGGCAACTAATGAAAAACTGTTTTTT. Translation: CASSSRRQATNEKLFF.

This chain links TRBV9 with TRBJ1-1; 7 nucleotides align to TRBD1. The CDR3 sequence is 13 residues long. V gave up 0 bases and J gave up 11 bases; unmatched junction bases: 7. Germline V gene sequence: CDR1 SGDLS, CDR2 YYNGEE. CDR3 loop: CASSVVQGVGAFF. The DNA for the CDR3 is TGTGCCAGCAGCGTAGTGCAGGGGGTAGGGGCTTTCTTT.

V is TRBV6-5 and J is TRBJ1-1; D is possibly TRBD1 (6 bases). The germline V gene encodes CDR1 MNHEY and CDR2 SVGAGI. Trimming pared 8 bases from V and 4 bases from J, leaving 17 bases between. CDR3 length: 14 residues. CDR3 nucleotides: TGTGCCAGCCATTCCTCCCAAGGGGGCACTGAAGCTTTCTTT. As protein: CASHSSQGGTEAFF.

This clone was observed a few times. V is TRBV10-3 and J is TRBJ2-1, with 7 bases lining up with TRBD2. The germline CDR1 and CDR2 sequences are ENHRY and SYGVKD. Germline trimming cut 1 base from V and 8 bases from J; bases unmatched to any gene: 20. The CDR3 consists of 19 residues. The CDR3 here is CAISELVGRPGTSIDEQFF. CDR3 bases: TGTGCCATCAGTGAGTTAGTCGGGAGGCCCGGGACTTCTATCGATGAGCAGTTCTTC.

This rearrangement joins TRBV19 to TRBJ2-1; the match to TRBD1 covers 9 bases. The CDR3 is 13 residues long. Per the germline V gene, CDR1 is LNHDA and CDR2 is SQIVND (reference sequence). After removal of 4 bases from V and 9 bases from J, the junction contained 4 bases not matched to a gene. The CDR3 is CASSRQGVGEQFF. In DNA, the CDR3 is TGTGCCAGTAGTAGACAGGGGGTAGGTGAGCAGTTCTTC.

J is TRBJ2-3 and V is TRBV3-1 (or the pseudogene TRBV3-2); D uncertain. In germline, CDR1 is LGHDT, CDR2 YNNKEL (reference sequence). The CDR3 sequence is 12 residues long. Trimming took off 5 bases at V and 3 bases at J, with 6 bases between the two ends. As DNA, the CDR3 is TGTGCCAGCAGCTTTATAACAGATACGCAGTATTTT. Residues: CASSFITDTQYF.

The J gene is TRBJ1-5, the V gene TRBV6-1; TRBD1 matches at 9 bases. Germline V CDR1 and CDR2: MNHNS, SASEGT. The V and J ends lost 0 bases and 16 bases, in that order; junction bases with no gene match: 10. This CDR3 contains 14 residues. The CDR3, as DNA: TGTGCCAGCAGTGAAGCTACAGGGGGCAGTCCTGAACATTTT. Residues: CASSEATGGSPEHF.

This chain uses TRBV28 with TRBJ2-7; tentatively, D is TRBD1 (7 bases). The CDR3 is 18 amino acids. V was shortened by 2 bases and J by 2 bases, with 22 bases between the two germline ends. Germline assignment: CDR1 MDHEN and CDR2 SYDVKM. The CDR3 DNA reads TGTGCCAGCAGTTTACCCAGGGCCGCGGGACAGACTACCTACGAGCAGTACTTC. Amino acids: CASSLPRAAGQTTYEQYF.

The chain employs TRBV5-1 and TRBJ1-4, with no clear D. The CDR3 runs to 14 residues. CDR1 is SGHRS and CDR2 is YFSETQ in the germline V gene. V lost 5 bases to trimming and J lost 0 bases, with 8 bases between them. CDR3: CASSNGATNEKLFF. The CDR3, as DNA: TGCGCCAGCAGTAACGGGGCAACTAATGAAAAACTGTTTTTT.

The chain carries TRBV28 and TRBJ2-6, with D possibly matching TRBD1 (5 bases). The V end was cut by 6 bases, the J end by 5 bases, with 11 bases between. The germline V gene has CDR1 MDHEN and CDR2 SYDVKM. This CDR3 region has 14 residues. The CDR3 reads CASRLTGWANVLTF. The CDR3 DNA is TGTGCCAGCAGACTAACAGGTTGGGCCAACGTCCTGACTTTC.

This rearrangement joins TRBV5-1 to TRBJ2-7; D call uncertain. V gave up 2 bases and J gave up 0 bases, with 6 bases separating them. CDR3 length equals 13 residues. Per the germline V gene, CDR1 is SGHRS and CDR2 is YFSETQ. Here the CDR3 reads CASSFTVSYEQYF. The CDR3 DNA reads TGCGCCAGCAGCTTTACGGTCTCCTACGAGCAGTACTTC.

The V and J genes are TRBV15 and TRBJ2-5, with a possible D match to TRBD1 (6 bases). The germline CDR1 and CDR2 sequences are LNHNV and YYDKDF (reference sequence). Trimming shortened V by 1 base and J by 2 bases, and 14 bases separated the two germline ends. This CDR3 contains 16 residues. The CDR3 DNA follows: TGTGCCACCAGCAGAGCTGGGCAGGGGACACAAGAGACCCAGTACTTC. It translates to CATSRAGQGTQETQYF.

The CDR3 loop is CASSQLAGVSTDTQYF. The CDR3 DNA reads as TGTGCCAGCAGCCAGCTAGCGGGAGTCAGCACAGATACGCAGTATTTT. The rearrangement links TRBV3-1 (or the pseudogene TRBV3-2) to TRBJ2-3; 10 nucleotides match TRBD2. Germline V gene data show CDR1 as LGHDT and CDR2 as YNNKEL (reference sequence). The V segment lost 3 bases and the J segment 0 bases; nucleotides outside the gene matches: 3. The length of the CDR3 is 16 residues.

With respect to this clone: The junction departs from germline at one end; a sequencing error may be responsible. The CDR3 DNA sequence: TGTGCCAGCAACGTAGCGGGAAATGAGCAGTTCTTC. Translated: CASNVAGNEQFF. The J gene is TRBJ2-1, the V gene TRBV9, with 8 positions matching TRBD2. The CDR3 runs 12 residues. Germline V gene sequence: CDR1 SGDLS, CDR2 YYNGEE.

This clone was recorded a few times. The chain employs TRBV4-1 and TRBJ1-4, with D uncertain. The germline gives CDR1 MGHRA, CDR2 YSYEKL. The ends were cut back, 0 bases at V and 8 bases at J, with 16 bases in the middle. The CDR3 has 16 residues. The CDR3 is CASSQDLGGLEEKLFF. The CDR3 coding sequence is TGCGCCAGCAGCCAAGATCTAGGAGGGTTGGAGGAAAAACTGTTTTTT.

The V gene is TRBV2, the J gene TRBJ1-1, with D maybe TRBD1 (5 bases). This CDR3 is built from 15 residues. V was clipped by 2 bases and J by 1 base, with 11 bases between them. Germline V CDR1 and CDR2: SNHLY, FYNNEI. The CDR3 sequence is CASSERAGQNTEAFF. The CDR3 nucleotides read TGTGCCAGCAGTGAACGGGCAGGGCAGAACACTGAAGCTTTCTTT.

The rearrangement links TRBV5-5 to TRBJ1-3, with D uncertain. Between the trimmed V and J ends, which lost 0 bases and 0 bases, there was a span of 4 bases. Germline-derived CDR1 and CDR2 are SGHKS and YYEKEE (reference sequence). This CDR3 region has 14 residues. The DNA of the CDR3 is TGTGCCAGCAGCTTGGTACACTCTGGAAACACCATATATTTT. Amino acids: CASSLVHSGNTIYF.

V is TRBV27 and J is TRBJ2-2, with 8 bases identical to TRBD2. This CDR3 comprises 16 residues. V dropped 5 bases and J dropped 4; count of bases not matched to a gene: 9. The germline V gene encodes CDR1 MNHEY and CDR2 SMNVEV (reference sequence). The CDR3 nucleotides are TGTGCCAGCAGTGTTACCGGGACTAGGCGCACCGGGGAGCTGTTTTTT. Translating gives CASSVTGTRRTGELFF.

The chain uses TRBV6-4 and TRBJ1-6, with TRBD1 matching 9 bases. This CDR3 has 15 residues. Germline V gene data show CDR1 as MRHNA and CDR2 as SNTAGT. Unmatched junction bases numbered 3, after V lost 2 bases and J lost 7 bases. CDR3 residues: CASSDGQGKNSPLHF. As DNA, the CDR3 is TGTGCCAGCAGTGACGGACAGGGGAAAAATTCACCCCTCCACTTT.

J is TRBJ1-1 and V is TRBV10-3; a possible D gene is TRBD1 (5 bases). CDR1 and CDR2 (germline): ENHRY, SYGVKD. Trimming cost V 3 bases and J 1 base, with 12 bases left between them. The CDR3 is 15 residues long. CDR3 DNA sequence: TGTGCCATCAGTGACCCTGGGGCCGCGAACACTGAAGCTTTCTTT. Translation gives CAISDPGAANTEAFF.

The chain couples TRBV7-9 to TRBJ1-2, with a weak D call TRBD1 (5 bases). Trimming stripped 2 bases from V and 5 bases from J, with 9 bases between. There are 13 residues in the CDR3. Germline V lookup: CDR1 SEHNR, CDR2 FQNEAQ (reference sequence). The CDR3 is CASSLTGQYGYTF. DNA for the CDR3: TGTGCCAGCAGCTTAACAGGTCAATATGGCTACACCTTC.

This clone was found a few times. J is TRBJ1-5 and V is TRBV5-6; the D gene is possibly TRBD1 (6 bases). The germline CDR1 and CDR2 sequences are SGHDT and YYEEEE. The V end lost 0 bases, the J end lost 7 bases, and 14 bases lay between the germline ends. The CDR3 has 15 residues. CDR3 protein: CASSLGRGAGQPQHF. Written as DNA, the CDR3 is TGTGCCAGCAGCTTGGGGCGGGGGGCTGGACAGCCCCAGCATTTT.

This rearrangement joins TRBV7-2 to TRBJ2-7, with D perhaps matching TRBD1 (6 bases). The CDR3 is 14 amino acids. Germline CDR1 SGHTA, CDR2 FQGNSA. Between the trimmed V and J ends, which lost 1 base and 0 bases, there was a span of 7 bases. The chain's CDR3 is CASSLGQASYEQYF. The CDR3 DNA sequence: TGTGCCAGCAGCTTAGGACAGGCCTCCTACGAGCAGTACTTC. Based on the CDR3 plus reference TRBV7-2 and TRBJ2-7, the full variable domain is GAGVSQSPSNKVTEKGKDVELRCDPISGHTALYWYRQSLGQGLEFLIYFQGNSAPDKSGLPSDRFSAERTGGSVSTLTIQRTQQEDSAVYLCASSLGQASYEQYFGPGTRLTVT.